This T cell receptor beta chain emerged from a study of beta chain features in type 1 diabetes. Study-level background: Cells sorted and examined across all samples totaled around 110,000,000.

Via CD45RO/CCR7/CD25/CD127/CD95/CD27, cells of the CD4+ naive, central memory, regulatory and stem cell-like memory subsets were sorted. The CDR3 runs 14 residues. Germline V gene data show CDR1 as MGHDK and CDR2 as SYGVNS. Trimming pared 5 bases from V and 1 base from J, leaving 12 bases between. The study reverse transcribed the entire isolated RNA, so it sequenced expressed TCRB transcripts. The data were produced by immunoSEQ multiplex PCR, yet TCRdb's version contains in-frame clones alone and is incomplete. The sample holds fewer than 25,000 clones; 40% to 60% are singletons and the top ten take approximately 0.42%.

This chain connects TRBV25-1 to TRBJ2-7; TRBD2 might be the D (7 bases). Sample: stem cell memory CD4+ T cells from blood. The receptor was derived from a man between 18 and 35 years old in good health. The CDR3 DNA sequence: TGTGCCAGCAGTAAGGGGGGGCTATCCTACGAGCAGTACTTC. As protein: CASSKGGLSYEQYF.